This TCR beta chain was identified in a study of OX40 agonist ivuxolimab in advanced cancers. On the study more broadly: Dose-escalation subjects each had hepatocellular carcinoma, melanoma, renal cell or head and neck cancer.

Comment on this clone: Its target is not known.

Whole-study findings and limits: Near-lowest levels of clonal expansion characterized partial responders at 0.1-3.0 mg/kg. Some patients who did not respond also had low normalized T-cell clonal expansion.

Clones were read by immunoSEQ multiplex PCR, and TCRdb kept only the in-frame ones, dropping some. The top ten clones hold roughly 8.2% of a sample with about 66,000 clones, roughly 90% of them seen once. The CDR3 spans 13 residues. The V end was cut by 6 bases, the J end by 1 base, with 8 bases between. Germline V lookup: CDR1 MNHEY, CDR2 SVGAGI. The receptor comes from an adult with an advanced solid tumor such as melanoma, head and neck, liver or kidney cancer. The chain combines TRBV6-5 with TRBJ2-3; the D call may be TRBD1 or TRBD2 (5 bases each). Sequences were derived from CD4+ or CD8+ T cells sorted from blood, sampled in a trial of the OX40 agonist ivuxolimab. The CDR3 coding sequence is TGTGCCAGCAGAAGGGACGGCACAGATACGCAGTATTTT. Its protein product is CASRRDGTDTQYF.